One and the same sample provided the 15 T cell receptor beta chains below, sequenced in a study of beta chain features in type 1 diabetes. Study results and caveats: Patients with Type 1 diabetes showed moderately but significantly shorter TCRB CDR3s in all four CD4+ subsets.

Which antigens these TCRs recognize remains unknown. What was sequenced were expressed TCRB transcripts, since all of the isolated RNA had been reverse transcribed. Sequencing used immunoSEQ multiplex PCR; TCRdb keeps in-frame clones, though not all of them. The sample includes 600,000 or so clones, about 14% of them seen just once. Source material: naive CD4+ T cells from blood. The receptor source for this set is a man between 18 and 29 years old with type 1 diabetes.

V and J are TRBV7-2 and TRBJ1-6; 9 bases match TRBD1. The CDR3 has 15 residues. V gave up 3 bases and J gave up 9 bases; unmatched junction bases: 6. Per the germline V gene, CDR1 is SGHTA and CDR2 is FQGNSA. The CDR3 protein is CASSLDRGNGSPLHF. The CDR3 DNA follows: TGTGCCAGCAGCTTGGACAGGGGCAATGGTTCACCCCTCCACTTT. Supplemented by reference TRBV7-2 and TRBJ1-6, the full variable domain reads GAGVSQSPSNKVTEKGKDVELRCDPISGHTALYWYRQSLGQGLEFLIYFQGNSAPDKSGLPSDRFSAERTGGSVSTLTIQRTQQEDSAVYLCASSLDRGNGSPLHFGNGTRLTVT.

This clone was observed a handful of times. The genes are TRBV7-2 and TRBJ2-7; the D gene is possibly TRBD1 (5 bases). The CDR3 runs to 13 residues. Germline CDR1 SGHTA, CDR2 FQGNSA. V was cut by 5 bases and J by 4 bases, with 12 bases left in between. CDR3 nucleotides: TGTGCCAGCAGCCGCGACTGGACATACGAGCAGTACTTC. It translates to CASSRDWTYEQYF.

This chain connects TRBV15 to TRBJ1-1; D gene uncertain. The CDR3 covers 15 residues. Trimming removed 5 bases from V and 0 bases from J, with 13 bases in between. Germline V gives CDR1 LNHNV, CDR2 YYDKDF (reference sequence). As DNA, the CDR3 is TGTGCCACCAGCCCCGGAGACTTGATGAACACTGAAGCTTTCTTT. It specifies CATSPGDLMNTEAFF.

This clone was seen more than once but under ten times. This sequence joins TRBV28 and TRBJ2-5, with D hard to call. The CDR3 is 16 amino acids. Trimming took 4 bases from V and 4 from J, leaving 19 bases between them. The V gene's germline CDR1 is MDHEN and CDR2 SYDVKM. CDR3 protein: CASSWPATGSGETQYF. CDR3 sequence (DNA): TGTGCCAGCAGTTGGCCGGCAACCGGGTCGGGAGAGACCCAGTACTTC.

The chain combines TRBV6-5 with TRBJ2-1, with D possibly matching TRBD1 (6 bases). The CDR3 runs to 15 residues. Germline V gene data show CDR1 as MNHEY and CDR2 as SVGAGI. V lost 2 bases and J 8 bases, leaving 16 bases between the germline ends. Here the CDR3 DNA reads TGTGCCAGCAGTTACCGTAGGCAGGGGTGGCATGAGCAGTTCTTC. Its translation is CASSYRRQGWHEQFF.

This clone was recorded a few times. The chain employs TRBV29-1 and TRBJ2-5, with TRBD2 identical over 14 bases. The CDR3 is 14 amino acids. Per germline, CDR1 SQVTM and CDR2 ANQGSEA. Trimming took 7 bases from V and 5 from J; bases not matched to a gene: 6. In nucleotides, the CDR3 is TGCAGCGGATCGACTAGCGGGGGGGCTGAGACCCAGTACTTC. Protein: CSGSTSGGAETQYF.

V is TRBV9 and J is TRBJ1-1; D is unresolved. Germline V gives CDR1 SGDLS, CDR2 YYNGEE. This CDR3 region has 13 residues. Deletions cut 3 bases from V and 2 bases from J, with 8 bases between. CDR3 in amino acids: CASSAQPNTEAFF. The CDR3 DNA sequence: TGTGCCAGCAGCGCCCAGCCAAACACTGAAGCTTTCTTT. Looking up the rest from reference TRBV9 and TRBJ1-1 gives the full variable domain: DSGVTQTPKHLITATGQRVTLRCSPRSGDLSVYWYQQSLDQGLQFLIQYYNGEERAKGNILERFSAQQFPDLHSELNLSSLELGDSALYFCASSAQPNTEAFFGQGTRLTVV.

As DNA, the CDR3 is TGTGCCAGCAGCGACCAGGGTGGCAATCAGCCCCAGCATTTT. Encoded protein: CASSDQGGNQPQHF. The chain carries TRBV7-2 and TRBJ1-5; weak D call: TRBD1 (5 bases). Trimming stripped 5 bases from V and 2 bases from J, with 10 bases between. This CDR3 has 14 amino acids. The germline V gene encodes CDR1 SGHTA and CDR2 FQGNSA.

This clone was recorded a few times. The chain links TRBV25-1 to TRBJ2-7; D gene uncertain. The ends were cut back, 6 bases at V and 3 bases at J, with 18 bases in the middle. This CDR3 has 15 residues. Germline V gives CDR1 MGHDK, CDR2 SYGVNS. The CDR3 coding sequence is TGTGCCAGCAGGGAGACGAGCAAAGGCAGCTACGAGCAGTACTTC. This codes for CASRETSKGSYEQYF.

There are a few counts of this clone. The chain has TRBV29-1 and TRBJ2-7, with 8 bases that match TRBD1. Germline loops: CDR1 SQVTM, CDR2 ANQGSEA. This CDR3 is built from 13 residues. J gave up 5 bases and V 8 bases, and 11 bases lay outside the gene matches. The CDR3 here is CSTRTGNANEQYF. The DNA for the CDR3 is TGCAGCACCCGGACAGGGAATGCGAACGAGCAGTACTTC.

This clone was picked up a small number of times. The rearrangement uses TRBV9 and TRBJ2-6; D perhaps matches TRBD2 (5 bases). Germline values: CDR1 SGDLS, CDR2 YYNGEE. V dropped 5 bases and J dropped 2 bases, with 8 bases sitting between them. The CDR3 is made up of 14 amino acids. The CDR3 region is CASSSGAGANVLTF. DNA for the CDR3: TGTGCCAGCAGTTCCGGGGCTGGGGCCAACGTCCTGACTTTC.

This chain uses TRBV7-2 with TRBJ2-7; 8 bases are shared with TRBD1. Trimming cost V 5 bases and J 2 bases; bases outside gene matches: 11. CDR1 is SGHTA, CDR2 FQGNSA, per germline. There are 16 residues in the CDR3. The CDR3 region has the DNA TGTGCCAGCAGCCCTCTTAGCCGGACAGGGACCTACGAGCAGTACTTC. Residues: CASSPLSRTGTYEQYF.

This clone has only a few counts. This chain links TRBV28 with TRBJ2-7, with a weak D call TRBD2 (5 bases). Trimming shortened V by 8 bases and J by 0 bases, and 8 bases separated the two germline ends. Germline CDR1 reads MDHEN; CDR2 reads SYDVKM. This CDR3 region has 12 residues. The CDR3 coding sequence is TGTGCCAGCTTGGCGGGCTCCTACGAGCAGTACTTC. It encodes CASLAGSYEQYF.

This clone was detected only a few times. V is TRBV18 and J is TRBJ2-6; D is perhaps TRBD2 (5 bases). The CDR3 length is 17 residues. Germline V gene data show CDR1 as KGHSH and CDR2 as LQKENI. Trimming removed 0 bases at V and 2 bases at J, with 11 bases between. The CDR3 DNA sequence: TGTGCCAGCTCACCACCAGGGATGGGAGCTGGGGCCAACGTCCTGACTTTC. The encoded protein is CASSPPGMGAGANVLTF.

The sample holds a few counts of this clone. The rearrangement links TRBV2 to TRBJ1-1; no clear D. The germline V gene has CDR1 SNHLY and CDR2 FYNNEI. V was trimmed by 7 bases and J by 1 base, leaving 10 bases between them. This CDR3 has 13 amino acids. The CDR3 loop is CASKGIGNTEAFF. In DNA, the CDR3 is TGTGCCAGCAAAGGGATAGGGAACACTGAAGCTTTCTTT. Combining the CDR3 with reference TRBV2 and TRBJ1-1 gives the whole variable domain EPEVTQTPSHQVTQMGQEVILRCVPISNHLYFYWYRQILGQKVEFLVSFYNNEISEKSEIFDDQFSVERPDGSNFTLKIRSTKLEDSAMYFCASKGIGNTEAFFGQGTRLTVV.